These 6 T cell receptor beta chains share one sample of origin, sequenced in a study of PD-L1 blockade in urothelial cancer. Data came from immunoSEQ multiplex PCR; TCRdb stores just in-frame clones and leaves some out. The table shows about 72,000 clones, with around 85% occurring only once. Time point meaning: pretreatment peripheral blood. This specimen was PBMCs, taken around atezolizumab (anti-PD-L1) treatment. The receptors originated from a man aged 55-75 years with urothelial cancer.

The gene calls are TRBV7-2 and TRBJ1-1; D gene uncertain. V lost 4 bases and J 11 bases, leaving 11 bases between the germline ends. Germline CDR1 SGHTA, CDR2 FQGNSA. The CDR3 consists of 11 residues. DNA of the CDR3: TGTGCCAGCAGCTCAGCCGGGGTCGCTTTCTTT. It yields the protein CASSSAGVAFF.

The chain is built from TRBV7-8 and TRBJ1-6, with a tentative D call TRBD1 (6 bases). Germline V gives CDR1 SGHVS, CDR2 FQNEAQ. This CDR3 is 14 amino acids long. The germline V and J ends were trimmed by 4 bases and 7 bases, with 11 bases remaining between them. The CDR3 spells CASSSDRSNSPLHF. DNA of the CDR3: TGTGCCAGCAGCTCCGACAGGTCGAATTCACCCCTCCACTTT.

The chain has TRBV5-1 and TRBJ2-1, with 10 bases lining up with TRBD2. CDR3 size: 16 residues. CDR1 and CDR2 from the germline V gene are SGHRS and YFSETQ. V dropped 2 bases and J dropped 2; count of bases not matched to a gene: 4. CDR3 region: CASSLPLAGAYNEQFF. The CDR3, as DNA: TGCGCCAGCAGCTTACCTCTAGCGGGGGCCTACAATGAGCAGTTCTTC.

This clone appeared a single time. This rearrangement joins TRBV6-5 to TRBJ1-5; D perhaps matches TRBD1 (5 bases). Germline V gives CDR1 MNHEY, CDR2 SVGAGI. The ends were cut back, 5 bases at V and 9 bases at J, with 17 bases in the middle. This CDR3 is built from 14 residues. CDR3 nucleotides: TGTGCCAGCAGTACCGACAGATCATCAGGGCCCCAGCATTTT. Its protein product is CASSTDRSSGPQHF.

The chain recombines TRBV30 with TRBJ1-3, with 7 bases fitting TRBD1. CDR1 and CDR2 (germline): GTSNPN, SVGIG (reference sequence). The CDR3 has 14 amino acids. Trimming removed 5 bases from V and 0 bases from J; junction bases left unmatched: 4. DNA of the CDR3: TGTGCCTGGTTGACAGGGAGCTCTGGAAACACCATATATTTT. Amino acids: CAWLTGSSGNTIYF.

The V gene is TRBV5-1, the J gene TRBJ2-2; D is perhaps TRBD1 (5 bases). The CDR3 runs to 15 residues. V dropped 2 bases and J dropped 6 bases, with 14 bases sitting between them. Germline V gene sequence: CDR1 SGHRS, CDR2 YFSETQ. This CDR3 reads CASSLSRARPGELFF. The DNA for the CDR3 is TGCGCCAGCAGCTTATCCAGGGCGCGTCCCGGGGAGCTGTTTTTT.